This entry lists 17 T cell receptor beta chains sequenced from one sample in a study of blood T cell repertoires in COVID-19 (dated by TCRdb to the early 2020s). Receptor libraries were prepared by the immunoSEQ multiplex PCR assay. The immuneACCESS repertoire file appears here via TCRdb, limited to in-frame rearrangements. These files lack a portion of the clones; in checked studies, under half of the deficit traces to unresolved V genes, and the cause of the others is not known. The sample yields about 36,000 clones; around 74% were counted once. The ten largest clones take up 10% to 13% of the sample. Specimen: peripheral blood. The receptors come from an older man with COVID-19, enrolled during active disease.

The chain couples TRBV5-4 to TRBJ2-7, with TRBD2 identical over 8 bases. J was trimmed by 4 bases and V by 2 bases; bases with no gene match: 8. The germline CDR1 and CDR2 sequences are SGHNT and YYREEE (reference sequence). This CDR3 spans 15 amino acids. DNA for the CDR3: TGTGCCAGCAGCTTAAAGAGCGGGAGCTATTACGAGCAGTACTTC. It is translated as CASSLKSGSYYEQYF.

V usage is TRBV28 and J usage is TRBJ2-7; 10 bases are a match to TRBD2. The length of the CDR3 is 12 residues. Germline V gives CDR1 MDHEN, CDR2 SYDVKM. With 7 bases clipped from V and 10 bases from J, the junction kept 7 bases outside the gene matches. The CDR3 here is CASMGLAGEQYF. DNA for the CDR3: TGTGCCAGCATGGGGCTAGCGGGGGAACAGTACTTC.

This clone was counted a few times. The chain carries TRBV19 and TRBJ1-5, with D uncertain. Germline values: CDR1 LNHDA, CDR2 SQIVND (reference sequence). This CDR3 contains 14 residues. Between the trimmed V and J ends, which lost 2 bases and 6 bases, there was a span of 11 bases. This chain's CDR3 is CASSISPGGQPQHF. CDR3 in DNA: TGTGCCAGTAGTATAAGCCCCGGAGGTCAGCCCCAGCATTTT. Based on the CDR3 plus reference TRBV19 and TRBJ1-5, the full variable domain is DGGITQSPKYLFRKEGQNVTLSCEQNLNHDAMYWYRQDPGQGLRLIYYSQIVNDFQKGDIAEGYSVSREKKESFPLTVTSAQKNPTAFYLCASSISPGGQPQHFGDGTRLSIL.

This clone was picked up one time. V gene TRBV2 combines with J gene TRBJ2-5; no firm D call. The germline CDR1 and CDR2 sequences are SNHLY and FYNNEI. This CDR3 region has 11 residues. The V end lost 7 bases, the J end lost 5 bases, and 8 bases lay between the germline ends. The CDR3: CASTLRETQYF. In DNA, the CDR3 is TGTGCCAGCACGTTGCGGGAGACCCAGTACTTC.

The chain links TRBV4-1 to TRBJ1-2, with no clear D. The CDR3 has 15 amino acids. The V gene lost 0 bases and the J gene lost 4 bases, with 12 bases spanning the gap. CDR1 and CDR2 (germline): MGHRA, YSYEKL. The chain's CDR3 is CASSQERAVTYGYTF. DNA for the CDR3: TGCGCCAGCAGCCAAGAGCGGGCCGTAACCTATGGCTACACCTTC.

CDR3: CAWSVSRVRGTNEKLFF. The DNA of the CDR3 is TGTGCCTGGAGTGTATCCCGCGTTAGGGGAACTAATGAAAAACTGTTTTTT. The V call is TRBV30, the J call TRBJ1-4; possible D gene TRBD1, 5 bases. The CDR3 runs to 17 residues. Trimming removed 0 bases at V and 1 base at J, with 15 bases between. Looked up from germline, CDR1 is GTSNPN and CDR2 is SVGIG (reference sequence).

V and J are TRBV29-1 and TRBJ1-1, with D possibly TRBD1 on 5 matching bases. Germline V gives CDR1 SQVTM, CDR2 ANQGSEA. CDR3 length: 12 residues. V was trimmed by 3 bases and J by 6 bases, leaving 11 bases between them. The DNA of the CDR3 is TGCAGCGTTGACGGGGGAGCGTCTGAAGCTTTCTTT. This encodes CSVDGGASEAFF.

The genes are TRBV9 and TRBJ1-4; 7 positions match TRBD1. CDR3 size: 19 residues. Germline V gene data show CDR1 as SGDLS and CDR2 as YYNGEE. Trimming took 3 bases from V and 4 from J; bases not matched to a gene: 18. The CDR3 DNA reads as TGTGCCAGCAGCGAGAGGGGTTTAAGACAGGGAGGTCTTAATGAAAAACTGTTTTTT. Amino acids: CASSERGLRQGGLNEKLFF.

The genes are TRBV15 and TRBJ2-7; weak D call: TRBD2 (7 bases). V was clipped by 6 bases and J by 1 base, with 16 bases between them. CDR1 is LNHNV, CDR2 YYDKDF, per germline (reference sequence). The CDR3 covers 15 residues. The CDR3 bases are TGTGCCACCAGGATGGGGGCTAGCGGTTCCTACGAGCAGTACTTC. This codes for CATRMGASGSYEQYF.

This chain links TRBV7-2 with TRBJ1-1; 7 bases agree with TRBD1. V dropped 1 base and J dropped 7; count of bases not matched to a gene: 3. There are 13 residues in the CDR3. The germline V gene has CDR1 SGHTA and CDR2 FQGNSA. CDR3 sequence (DNA): TGTGCCAGCAGCTTAGACAGGGGTGGTGAAGCTTTCTTT. Translated, it gives CASSLDRGGEAFF.

This clone is termed large. The chain couples TRBV7-6 to TRBJ2-5; D may be TRBD2 (7 bases). The CDR3 is 16 amino acids. CDR1 SGHVS and CDR2 FNYEAQ come from the germline V gene. The V end was cut by 3 bases, the J end by 1 base, with 15 bases between. The CDR3 reads CASSLGGTRGQETQYF. The CDR3 DNA follows: TGTGCCAGCAGCTTGGGAGGGACCAGGGGCCAAGAGACCCAGTACTTC.

The J gene is TRBJ1-3, the V gene TRBV5-1; D possibly corresponds to TRBD1 (6 bases). The CDR3 covers 16 residues. Germline CDR1 and CDR2: SGHRS and YFSETQ. The V end lost 1 base, the J end lost 2 bases, and 13 bases lay between the germline ends. CDR3 sequence: CASSLMDSRTGNTIYF. CDR3 bases: TGCGCCAGCAGCTTGATGGACAGCCGGACTGGAAACACCATATATTTT. The entire variable domain, with the rest obtained from reference TRBV5-1 and TRBJ1-3, is as follows: KAGVTQTPRYLIKTRGQQVTLSCSPISGHRSVSWYQQTPGQGLQFLFEYFSETQRNKGNFPGRFSGRQFSNSRSEMNVSTLELGDSALYLCASSLMDSRTGNTIYFGEGSWLTVV.

The chain carries TRBV5-6 and TRBJ1-2; 8 nucleotides agree with TRBD1. The CDR3 is 15 amino acids. Germline CDR1 is SGHDT and CDR2 is YYEEEE. V trimming: 4 bases; J trimming: 4 bases; junction bases outside the gene matches: 9. The CDR3 loop is CASSGSTGVIYGYTF. CDR3 bases: TGTGCCAGCAGCGGTTCGACAGGGGTGATCTATGGCTACACCTTC.

The rearrangement joins TRBV28 to TRBJ1-5; TRBD1 might be the D (5 bases). The CDR3 has 15 amino acids. The V end lost 7 bases, the J end lost 7 bases, and 20 bases lay between the germline ends. The germline CDR1 and CDR2 sequences are MDHEN and SYDVKM. The CDR3 here is CASNLLGGLRQPQHF. The CDR3 nucleotides read TGTGCCAGCAATCTGCTTGGGGGACTAAGGCAGCCCCAGCATTTT.

The rearrangement links TRBV18 to TRBJ2-7; TRBD2 is a possible D gene (6 bases). This CDR3 is built from 14 residues. V was trimmed by 2 bases and J by 0 bases, leaving 8 bases between them. The germline V gene has CDR1 KGHSH and CDR2 LQKENI. The CDR3 here is CASSPGRHSYEQYF. The CDR3 DNA reads as TGTGCCAGCTCACCAGGGAGGCACTCCTACGAGCAGTACTTC.

J is TRBJ2-7 and V is TRBV2; 7 nucleotides agree with TRBD1. CDR1 and CDR2 from the germline V gene are SNHLY and FYNNEI. With 0 bases clipped from V and 6 bases from J, the junction kept 2 bases outside the gene matches. The CDR3 is made up of 13 amino acids. The CDR3 protein is CASSEARGLEQYF. CDR3 DNA sequence: TGTGCCAGCAGTGAAGCAAGGGGGCTCGAGCAGTACTTC. The full variable domain, its missing parts supplied by reference TRBV2 and TRBJ2-7, is EPEVTQTPSHQVTQMGQEVILRCVPISNHLYFYWYRQILGQKVEFLVSFYNNEISEKSEIFDDQFSVERPDGSNFTLKIRSTKLEDSAMYFCASSEARGLEQYFGPGTRLTVT.

This clone has only a few counts. The chain carries TRBV11-1 and TRBJ2-7, with D tentatively TRBD1 (6 bases). CDR3 length: 13 amino acids. V was cut by 5 bases and J by 7 bases, with 15 bases left in between. The germline V gene encodes CDR1 SGHAT and CDR2 FQDESV (reference sequence). DNA for the CDR3: TGTGCCAGCAGCCCGACAGGCCCTCGGGAGCAGTACTTC. Amino acid sequence: CASSPTGPREQYF.